These 24 T cell receptor beta chains came from one sample sequenced in a study of vaccination and CD4 T cells after COVID-19. For these TCRs, the target antigens are not known. The Oncomine TCR Beta short-read assay was applied to DNA of cultured CD4+ T cells. From the PCR reads, TCRdb called clonotypes with MiXCR, one entry per CDR3 protein. Altogether 2,500 to 3,500 distinct CDR3 sequences are present, under 55% being singletons, with the ten largest covering 18%. The treatment was: approximately nine-day PBMC culture with coronavirus spike peptide pools or control peptides (ViraFEST assay). Sequenced material: CD4+ T cells from blood, cultured in vitro. These receptors were collected from a human donor who had recovered from COVID-19.

In its sample, this clonotype is medium-sized. The J gene is TRBJ1-4, the V gene TRBV19; 7 bases map to TRBD1. The CDR3 has 15 residues. Germline-derived CDR1 and CDR2 are LNHDA and SQIVND (reference sequence). After removal of 3 bases from V and 0 bases from J, the junction contained 1 base not matched to a gene. The CDR3 here is CASSIQGATNEKLFF. The CDR3 DNA reads as TGTGCCAGTAGTATCCAGGGGGCAACTAATGAAAAACTGTTTTTT.

J is TRBJ2-1 and V is TRBV27; TRBD2 matches at 12 bases. CDR1 is MNHEY, CDR2 SMNVEV, per germline (reference sequence). V lost 8 bases to trimming and J lost 8 bases; unmatched junction nucleotides: 10. The length of the CDR3 is 15 residues. The DNA for the CDR3 is TGTGCCAGCCTCCTGACTAGCGGGAGTTTGGATGAGCAGTTCTTC. Protein: CASLLTSGSLDEQFF.

This clonotype was seen more than once but under ten times. The chain employs TRBV27 and TRBJ2-7; 7 bases line up with TRBD2. The CDR3 is made up of 17 amino acids. After removal of 5 bases from V and 2 bases from J, the junction contained 15 bases not matched to a gene. CDR1 and CDR2 from the germline V gene are MNHEY and SMNVEV (reference sequence). The CDR3 protein is CASSPRTSGVLAYEQYF. CDR3 coding DNA: TGTGCCAGCAGTCCAAGGACTAGTGGGGTCCTGGCCTACGAGCAGTACTTC.

The chain joins TRBV20-1 to TRBJ1-5; no clear D gene. Germline CDR1 is DFQATT and CDR2 is SNEGSKA (reference sequence). Trimming removed 0 bases from V and 7 bases from J, with 13 bases in between. The CDR3 extends over 14 amino acids. CDR3 region: CSARDPEGGQPQHF. The CDR3 region has the DNA TGCAGTGCTAGAGATCCAGAAGGAGGGCAGCCCCAGCATTTT.

The V and J genes are TRBV19 and TRBJ2-7, with D perhaps TRBD1 (5 bases). The CDR3 has 13 residues. Per the germline V gene, CDR1 is LNHDA and CDR2 is SQIVND (reference sequence). The V and J ends lost 5 bases and 1 base respectively, with 9 bases between them. Here the CDR3 DNA reads TGTGCCAGTAGTTCCGACAGATCCTACGAGCAGTACTTC. This codes for CASSSDRSYEQYF.

This clonotype has just a few counts. CDR3 region: CASTREGEGYTF. The CDR3, as DNA: TGTGCCAGTACGCGGGAAGGAGAAGGCTACACCTTC. The gene calls are TRBV24-1 and TRBJ1-2, with unresolved D. Trimming stripped 11 bases from V and 8 bases from J, with 17 bases between. The CDR3 sequence is 12 residues long. Germline CDR1 is KGHDR and CDR2 is SFDVKD.

The chain is built from TRBV20-1 and TRBJ2-1; no firm D call. Germline V CDR1 and CDR2: DFQATT, SNEGSKA (reference sequence). Trimming left V 1 base short and J 0 bases short, with 7 bases between. The CDR3 spans 14 residues. CDR3 protein: CSARVPGSYNEQFF. The CDR3 DNA is TGCAGTGCTAGAGTCCCGGGCTCCTACAATGAGCAGTTCTTC.

V and J are TRBV5-4 and TRBJ1-3; the match to TRBD1 covers 8 bases. Germline V gene sequence: CDR1 SGHNT, CDR2 YYREEE (reference sequence). This CDR3 contains 14 residues. V lost 3 bases to trimming and J lost 6 bases; unmatched junction nucleotides: 5. The CDR3 protein is CASSSDRGLNTIYF. CDR3 sequence (DNA): TGTGCCAGCAGCTCCGACAGGGGATTAAACACCATATATTTT.

The chain is built from TRBV20-1 and TRBJ2-2; D remains unclear. Per the germline V gene, CDR1 is DFQATT and CDR2 is SNEGSKA (reference sequence). V was pared by 3 bases and J by 4 bases, with 9 bases between. CDR3 length: 13 amino acids. CDR3 DNA: TGCAGTGCTAGCGGGCAGAGCACCGGGGAGCTGTTTTTT. Amino acid sequence: CSASGQSTGELFF.

V usage is TRBV28 and J usage is TRBJ1-1; 8 bases align to TRBD1. Germline CDR1 reads MDHEN; CDR2 reads SYDVKM. Unmatched junction bases numbered 8, after V lost 5 bases and J lost 12 bases. The CDR3 is made up of 12 amino acids. CDR3 in amino acids: CASSPRDRSPFF. CDR3 bases: TGTGCCAGCAGTCCCCGGGACAGGTCACCTTTCTTT.

This clonotype was detected only a few times. This rearrangement joins TRBV30 to TRBJ1-1; D is ambiguous. Germline-derived CDR1 and CDR2 are GTSNPN and SVGIG (reference sequence). Trimming removed 1 base from V and 0 bases from J, with 6 bases in between. The CDR3 spans 13 residues. CDR3 residues: CAWSGQVNTEAFF. The CDR3 DNA reads as TGTGCCTGGAGTGGGCAAGTGAACACTGAAGCTTTCTTT.

By sample fraction, this clonotype is large. The rearrangement links TRBV11-2 to TRBJ2-3, with D possibly TRBD1 on 6 matching bases. Germline V lookup: CDR1 SGHAT, CDR2 FQNNGV. Trimming stripped 5 bases from V and 0 bases from J, with 12 bases between. This CDR3 is 15 amino acids long. The CDR3 nucleotides read TGTGCCAGCAGCCCCCAAGGGGGAAGCACAGATACGCAGTATTTT. Residues: CASSPQGGSTDTQYF.

The J gene is TRBJ2-7, the V gene TRBV11-3, with D unresolved. V was pared by 1 base and J by 0 bases, with 7 bases between. Germline V CDR1 and CDR2: SGHNT, YENEEA. CDR3 size: 14 residues. The CDR3 here is CASSLGLSSYEQYF. CDR3 coding DNA: TGTGCCAGCAGCTTAGGGCTTTCCTCCTACGAGCAGTACTTC.

This clonotype came up a few times. This chain joins TRBV5-5 and TRBJ2-3; 10 bases are shared with TRBD2. This CDR3 is 18 amino acids long. The germline gives CDR1 SGHKS, CDR2 YYEKEE (reference sequence). V lost 0 bases and J lost 9; bases outside the gene matches: 16. The CDR3 reads CASSLASSGGNSRATQYF. Here the CDR3 DNA reads TGTGCCAGCAGCTTGGCGAGTAGCGGGGGGAACTCGAGGGCGACGCAGTATTTT.

As DNA, the CDR3 is TGCGCCAGCAGCTTGGCCGTCGACAGCCCCGCCGACCTCTACGAGCAGTACTTC. Translated, it gives CASSLAVDSPADLYEQYF. The rearrangement links TRBV5-1 to TRBJ2-7, with a tentative D call TRBD1 (5 bases). V was cut by 0 bases and J by 3 bases, with 22 bases left in between. The CDR3 is 18 amino acids. Germline V lookup: CDR1 SGHRS, CDR2 YFSETQ. The whole variable domain, remainder taken from reference TRBV5-1 and TRBJ2-7, is KAGVTQTPRYLIKTRGQQVTLSCSPISGHRSVSWYQQTPGQGLQFLFEYFSETQRNKGNFPGRFSGRQFSNSRSEMNVSTLELGDSALYLCASSLAVDSPADLYEQYFGPGTRLTVT.

This clonotype was counted between two and nine times. The chain recombines TRBV11-2 with TRBJ1-2; tentative D call: TRBD1 (6 bases). The CDR3 length is 14 residues. V was cut by 7 bases and J by 2 bases, with 14 bases left in between. CDR1 SGHAT and CDR2 FQNNGV come from the germline V gene. The CDR3 DNA is TGTGCCAGCAAATCACCGGGACACAACTATGGCTACACCTTC. Translating it yields CASKSPGHNYGYTF. The whole variable domain, filled in from reference TRBV11-2 and TRBJ1-2, reads EAGVAQSPRYKIIEKRQSVAFWCNPISGHATLYWYQQILGQGPKLLIQFQNNGVVDDSQLPKDRFSAERLKGVDSTLKIQPAKLEDSAVYLCASKSPGHNYGYTFGSGTRLTVV.

The V call is TRBV11-3, the J call TRBJ2-3; D is possibly TRBD1 (5 bases). This CDR3 comprises 13 residues. Germline CDR1 SGHNT, CDR2 YENEEA. Trimming pared 1 base from V and 10 bases from J, leaving 12 bases between. The DNA of the CDR3 is TGTGCCAGCAGCTTAGTGGTCTTAGGGGCGCAGTATTTT. The encoded protein is CASSLVVLGAQYF.

The V gene is TRBV6-2 or TRBV6-3, the J gene TRBJ2-1; 13 nucleotides agree with TRBD2. Germline V gene lookup returns CDR1 MNHEY and CDR2 SVGEGT. This CDR3 has 15 amino acids. J was trimmed by 10 bases and V by 6 bases; bases with no gene match: 9. The CDR3 nucleotides are TGTGCCAGCAGCCCTGGACTAGCGGGAGCCTCAGAGCAGTTCTTC. Residues: CASSPGLAGASEQFF.

The chain employs TRBV19 and TRBJ2-5; 7 positions agree with TRBD1. Trimming at V came to 3 bases and at J to 2 bases, leaving 6 bases not matched to a gene. The germline V gene has CDR1 LNHDA and CDR2 SQIVND (reference sequence). The CDR3 has 15 residues. CDR3 sequence reads: CASSITRDRQETQYF. CDR3 bases: TGTGCCAGTAGTATTACACGGGACAGACAAGAGACCCAGTACTTC.

This clonotype is classed as medium-sized. The CDR3 is CASGGGSTEAFF. The CDR3 coding sequence is TGTGCCAGCGGTGGGGGGAGTACTGAAGCTTTCTTT. The chain has TRBV6-1 and TRBJ1-1, with TRBD1 as a possible D gene (5 bases). CDR1 and CDR2 (germline): MNHNS, SASEGT. The CDR3 sequence is 12 residues long. V was trimmed by 8 bases and J by 5 bases, leaving 12 bases between them.

This clonotype has more than one count but fewer than ten. An end of the junction does not agree with germline; a read error may underlie this. The chain couples TRBV7-2 to TRBJ1-1; a weak D match, TRBD1 (5 bases). The CDR3 sequence is 14 residues long. CDR1 and CDR2 (germline): SGHTA, FQGNSA. Written as DNA, the CDR3 is TGTGCCAGCAGCTTAGGTGGGGCCACCACTGGAGCTTTCTTT. It specifies CASSLGGATTGAFF.

In its sample, this clonotype ranks as hyperexpanded. V gene TRBV6-1 combines with J gene TRBJ2-5; the D gene is possibly TRBD2 (6 bases). Trimming stripped 6 bases from V and 9 bases from J, with 20 bases between. The CDR3 loop spans 14 amino acids. The germline V gene has CDR1 MNHNS and CDR2 SASEGT. CDR3 in amino acids: CASSPGTVLWAQYF. CDR3 in DNA: TGTGCCAGCAGCCCCGGGACTGTCCTCTGGGCCCAGTACTTC.

Concerning this clonotype itself: Relative to the germline gene, one junction end is altered; a read error may explain this. This chain connects TRBV7-2 to TRBJ2-4, with 13 bases identical to TRBD2. The CDR3 consists of 14 residues. CDR1 is SGHTA and CDR2 is FQGNSA in the germline V gene. The CDR3 sequence is CASSSGLAGAAGNF. The DNA of the CDR3 is TGTGCCAGCAGCTCCGGACTAGCGGGGGCGGCAGGAAACTTC.

The V and J genes are TRBV20-1 and TRBJ1-5, with 8 bases identical to TRBD1. Trimming took 3 bases from V and 5 from J; bases not matched to a gene: 6. Per the germline V gene, CDR1 is DFQATT and CDR2 is SNEGSKA (reference sequence). The CDR3 has 14 amino acids. The CDR3: CSASPGQGDQPQHF. The CDR3 coding sequence is TGCAGTGCTAGTCCCGGACAGGGCGATCAGCCCCAGCATTTT.